The 17 T cell receptor beta chains presented below share a single source sample, sequenced in a study of cytomegalovirus exposure and HLA in healthy donors. PCR involved 60 Vbeta and 13 Jbeta primers. Libraries were prepared by immunoSEQ multiplex PCR; TCRdb keeps only in-frame clonotypes and omits some of them. The sample has approximately 140,000 clones, 79% seen once. Sequenced: PBMCs. These receptors originate from a woman aged 40 to 50 in good health and CMV-seropositive.

This clone was observed once. The chain carries TRBV10-3 and TRBJ2-3, with 11 bases lining up with TRBD2. From germline, CDR1 is ENHRY and CDR2 SYGVKD. Unmatched junction bases numbered 9, after V lost 3 bases and J lost 4 bases. The CDR3 consists of 17 residues. Here the CDR3 reads CAISDSVAGGNADTQYF. The CDR3 region has the DNA TGTGCCATCAGTGATTCGGTAGCGGGGGGGAACGCAGATACGCAGTATTTT.

This clone has a handful of counts. The CDR3 coding sequence is TGCGCCAGCAGCCAAGACAAGCGACGCTACAATGAGCAGTTCTTC. This codes for CASSQDKRRYNEQFF. The J gene is TRBJ2-1, the V gene TRBV4-1; D ambiguous. V was shortened by 0 bases and J by 3 bases, with 9 bases between the two germline ends. The CDR3 is made up of 15 amino acids. CDR1 is MGHRA and CDR2 is YSYEKL in the germline V gene.

The chain uses TRBV2 and TRBJ1-1; D not resolved. The CDR3 is 11 residues long. Trimming took off 5 bases at V and 6 bases at J, with 7 bases between the two ends. Germline CDR1 SNHLY, CDR2 FYNNEI. The CDR3 sequence: CASSTLSEAFF. The CDR3, as DNA: TGTGCCAGCAGTACTCTATCTGAAGCTTTCTTT.

CDR3 sequence reads: CASSESRQGALGHYGYTF. The CDR3 coding sequence is TGCGCCAGCAGTGAGTCGAGACAGGGAGCCCTGGGCCACTATGGCTACACCTTC. V is TRBV10-1 and J is TRBJ1-2, with 7 bases that match TRBD1. CDR3 size: 18 residues. Trimming took 0 bases from V and 3 from J; bases not matched to a gene: 13. Germline V CDR1 and CDR2: WNHNN, SYGVQD (reference sequence).

The gene calls are TRBV28 and TRBJ2-1; perhaps TRBD2 as D (6 bases). Germline CDR1 MDHEN, CDR2 SYDVKM. The CDR3 totals 14 residues. V gave up 5 bases and J gave up 5 bases, with 13 bases separating them. For the CDR3, the DNA is TGTGCCAGCAGTACAGGACTAATAAACAATGAGCAGTTCTTC. It encodes CASSTGLINNEQFF.

This clone was found once. V and J are TRBV4-1 and TRBJ2-1, with TRBD2 matching over 11 bases. V gave up 1 base and J gave up 3 bases; unmatched junction bases: 8. CDR1 MGHRA and CDR2 YSYEKL come from the germline V gene. The CDR3 is 18 residues long. The chain's CDR3 is CASSQVRLAGGSYNEQFF. CDR3 in DNA: TGCGCCAGCAGCCAAGTTCGCCTAGCGGGGGGAAGCTACAATGAGCAGTTCTTC.

The chain combines TRBV7-6 with TRBJ2-3; D uncertain. The CDR3 contains 13 residues. Germline V gene sequence: CDR1 SGHVS, CDR2 FNYEAQ. The germline V and J ends were trimmed by 6 bases and 5 bases, with 12 bases remaining between them. The CDR3 bases are TGTGCCAGCAGTCCGCGACCGGGAGATACGCAGTATTTT. This translates into CASSPRPGDTQYF.

The rearrangement joins TRBV6-5 to TRBJ1-6; D perhaps matches TRBD1 (5 bases). Germline CDR1 and CDR2: MNHEY and SVGAGI. This CDR3 is 15 amino acids long. V lost 6 bases to trimming and J lost 10 bases, with 19 bases between them. In DNA, the CDR3 is TGTGCCAGCAGCTCCGGGCGGGGGAAAAGGTCACCCCTCCACTTT. This encodes CASSSGRGKRSPLHF.

The V call is TRBV5-6, the J call TRBJ2-7, with D uncertain. The CDR3 covers 12 residues. Trimming took 3 bases from V and 2 from J, leaving 6 bases between them. Germline CDR1 is SGHDT and CDR2 is YYEEEE. The CDR3 nucleotides read TGTGCCAGCAGCTCAAAAACCTACGAGCAGTACTTC. It translates to CASSSKTYEQYF.

This chain uses TRBV29-1 with TRBJ1-1, with D tentatively TRBD1 (6 bases). Per the germline V gene, CDR1 is SQVTM and CDR2 is ANQGSEA. This CDR3 has 12 residues. Between the trimmed V and J ends, which lost 6 bases and 3 bases, there was a span of 11 bases. The CDR3 sequence: CSVRGFYTEAFF. CDR3 sequence (DNA): TGCAGCGTGAGGGGGTTCTACACTGAAGCTTTCTTT.

A single count supports this clone. The chain employs TRBV5-1 and TRBJ1-4, with unresolved D. This CDR3 spans 16 amino acids. Germline-derived CDR1 and CDR2 are SGHRS and YFSETQ. V was shortened by 0 bases and J by 3 bases, with 12 bases between the two germline ends. In DNA form, the CDR3 reads TGCGCCAGCAGCTTGGGGAGGGTCGGAGCTAATGAAAAACTGTTTTTT. Its protein product is CASSLGRVGANEKLFF.

Comments on this clone: The junction differs from germline at one of its ends, possibly a read error. This specimen includes other DNA sequences encoding the same CDR3. The chain joins TRBV6-1 to TRBJ2-2, with TRBD2 identical over 7 bases. Germline values: CDR1 MNHNS, CDR2 SASEGT. The CDR3 extends over 15 amino acids. The CDR3 DNA sequence: TGTGCCAGCAGAGGACTAGGGGTTTACACCGGAGAGCTGTTTTTT. Residues: CASRGLGVYTGELFF.

The V and J genes are TRBV6-6 and TRBJ1-5; D unclear. The CDR3 has 16 amino acids. Trimming took off 4 bases at V and 1 base at J, with 14 bases between the two ends. From germline, CDR1 is MNHNY and CDR2 SVGAGI (reference sequence). This chain's CDR3 is CASSLDAGPSNQPQHF. The CDR3 nucleotides are TGTGCCAGCAGTTTAGACGCAGGCCCCAGCAATCAGCCCCAGCATTTT.

This chain links TRBV29-1 with TRBJ1-1; D ambiguous. V lost 5 bases to trimming and J lost 5 bases, with 6 bases between them. Germline V gene data show CDR1 as SQVTM and CDR2 as ANQGSEA. The CDR3 loop spans 10 amino acids. The CDR3 spells CSVRETEAFF. The CDR3 DNA is TGCAGCGTTAGGGAGACTGAAGCTTTCTTT.

The rearrangement joins TRBV11-2 to TRBJ1-2, with D possibly being TRBD1 (6 bases). V gave up 5 bases and J gave up 5 bases, with 15 bases separating them. The germline V gene has CDR1 SGHAT and CDR2 FQNNGV. There are 14 residues in the CDR3. This CDR3 reads CASSPGTPGYGYTF. The CDR3 nucleotides are TGTGCCAGCAGCCCAGGGACACCCGGTTATGGCTACACCTTC. The variable domain in full, completed from reference TRBV11-2 and TRBJ1-2, reads EAGVAQSPRYKIIEKRQSVAFWCNPISGHATLYWYQQILGQGPKLLIQFQNNGVVDDSQLPKDRFSAERLKGVDSTLKIQPAKLEDSAVYLCASSPGTPGYGYTFGSGTRLTVV.

The chain uses TRBV9 and TRBJ2-5, with 10 bases identical to TRBD2. Germline CDR1 is SGDLS and CDR2 is YYNGEE. V shed 2 bases and J 3 bases; nucleotides not matched to a gene: 7. The CDR3 is 16 residues long. The CDR3 sequence: CASSVPKAGGEETQYF. The CDR3 DNA is TGTGCCAGCAGCGTTCCGAAAGCGGGGGGGGAAGAGACCCAGTACTTC.

This clone was seen a handful of times. The chain couples TRBV5-1 to TRBJ2-3; TRBD1 aligns across 12 bases. This CDR3 spans 16 amino acids. J gave up 3 bases and V 4 bases, and 6 bases lay outside the gene matches. Germline V gene lookup returns CDR1 SGHRS and CDR2 YFSETQ. CDR3 DNA: TGCGCCAGCAGCATGGGGGGACAGGGGGCAACAGATACGCAGTATTTT. Protein: CASSMGGQGATDTQYF.